This T cell receptor beta chain was identified during a study of CD8 T cells in ankylosing spondylitis. One entry per CDR3 protein, called by TCRdb with MiXCR from the 5' RACE reads. The sample lists 310,000 or so distinct CDR3 sequences, about 19% occurring once. This CDR3 comprises 17 residues. V gave up 1 base and J gave up 4 bases; unmatched junction bases: 11. Germline-derived CDR1 and CDR2 are LNHDA and SQIVND (reference sequence). The chain links TRBV19 to TRBJ2-3; 7 bases are a match to TRBD1. The source of this sequence is a male donor with ankylosing spondylitis or in good health (not recorded which). The sample was blood, either unsorted or a sorted T cell fraction (not recorded which). In DNA, the CDR3 is TGTGCCAGTAGTATAGCCAACAGGGGACCCCTCGCAGATACGCAGTATTTT. Translated: CASSIANRGPLADTQYF. The full variable domain, with the rest looked up from reference TRBV19 and TRBJ2-3, is DGGITQSPKYLFRKEGQNVTLSCEQNLNHDAMYWYRQDPGQGLRLIYYSQIVNDFQKGDIAEGYSVSREKKESFPLTVTSAQKNPTAFYLCASSIANRGPLADTQYFGPGTRLTVL.